The 9 T cell receptor beta chains listed next were all sequenced from one sample in a study of cytomegalovirus exposure and HLA in healthy donors. PCR involved 60 Vbeta and 13 Jbeta primers. The data were produced by immunoSEQ multiplex PCR, yet TCRdb's version contains in-frame clones alone and is incomplete. The sample contains 100,000 to 150,000 clones, approximately 77% of which appear only once. Sequenced sample: PBMCs. The receptors were gathered from an older woman in good health and CMV-seronegative.

The V gene is TRBV16, the J gene TRBJ2-1; D is ambiguous. CDR3 length: 15 residues. Germline V gene lookup returns CDR1 KGHSY and CDR2 FQNENV. The V gene lost 6 bases and the J gene lost 6 bases, with 18 bases spanning the gap. The CDR3: CASSRDSRVRNEQFF. CDR3 DNA sequence: TGTGCCAGCAGTCGTGACTCACGGGTCCGCAATGAGCAGTTCTTC. The full variable domain, with the rest looked up from reference TRBV16 and TRBJ2-1, is GEEVAQTPKHLVRGEGQKAKLYCAPIKGHSYVFWYQQVLKNEFKFLISFQNENVFDETGMPKERFSAKCLPNSPCSLEIQATKLEDSAVYFCASSRDSRVRNEQFFGPGTRLTVL.

CDR3 sequence (DNA): TGTGCCAGCAGGGGCCGTGACGAGGAGGGAGGCACTGAAGCTTTCTTT. It codes for CASRGRDEEGGTEAFF. The genes are TRBV6-4 and TRBJ1-1; D unresolved. The V and J ends lost 6 bases and 4 bases respectively, with 21 bases between them. The CDR3 length is 16 residues. Germline CDR1 MRHNA, CDR2 SNTAGT.

The V gene is TRBV7-3, the J gene TRBJ2-6; D gene ambiguous. The V end was cut by 5 bases, the J end by 1 base, with 15 bases between. This CDR3 contains 17 residues. CDR1 is SGHTA, CDR2 FQGTGA, per germline. CDR3 residues: CASSGTPPTSGANVLTF. The CDR3, as DNA: TGTGCCAGCAGCGGAACACCCCCGACTTCTGGGGCCAACGTCCTGACTTTC. Looking up the rest from reference TRBV7-3 and TRBJ2-6 gives the full variable domain: GAGVSQTPSNKVTEKGKYVELRCDPISGHTALYWYRQSLGQGPEFLIYFQGTGAADDSGLPNDRFFAVRPEGSVSTLKIQRTERGDSAVYLCASSGTPPTSGANVLTFGAGSRLTVL.

This clone has just one count. The CDR3 loop is CASSDGRGSNQPQHF. CDR3 bases: TGTGCCAGCAGTGATGGCAGGGGTAGCAATCAGCCCCAGCATTTT. This chain links TRBV2 with TRBJ1-5; weak D call: TRBD1 (6 bases). Germline V gene lookup returns CDR1 SNHLY and CDR2 FYNNEI. The CDR3 runs to 15 residues. Trimming removed 3 bases from V and 0 bases from J, with 9 bases in between.

This clone was counted a single time. The chain combines TRBV5-4 with TRBJ2-7; 7 bases match TRBD2. CDR3 length equals 18 residues. Germline-derived CDR1 and CDR2 are SGHNT and YYREEE (reference sequence). The V gene end was trimmed by 4 bases and the J gene end by 1 base; junction bases not matched to a gene: 17. The CDR3 nucleotides read TGTGCCAGCAGCATGGATATGGGTCGGGACTACCAATCCTACGAGCAGTACTTC. It encodes CASSMDMGRDYQSYEQYF.

V and J are TRBV18 and TRBJ1-2; 10 nucleotides line up with TRBD1. Germline assignment: CDR1 KGHSH and CDR2 LQKENI. The CDR3 contains 15 residues. Trimming cost V 6 bases and J 5 bases; bases outside gene matches: 9. CDR3 residues: CASSPDRGLGYGYTF. CDR3 sequence (DNA): TGTGCCAGCTCCCCAGACAGGGGGCTAGGGTATGGCTACACCTTC.

The chain employs TRBV2 and TRBJ2-2, with D possibly TRBD1 on 6 matching bases. The CDR3 runs to 14 residues. Germline lookup yields CDR1 SNHLY and CDR2 FYNNEI. The V end was cut by 6 bases, the J end by 2 bases, with 10 bases between. CDR3 loop: CASRRTDNTGELFF. In DNA, the CDR3 is TGTGCCAGCAGGAGGACAGATAACACCGGGGAGCTGTTTTTT.

The chain uses TRBV5-1 and TRBJ2-7; 8 nucleotides line up with TRBD2. Germline CDR1 reads SGHRS; CDR2 reads YFSETQ. The CDR3 has 16 amino acids. Trimming took 4 bases from V and 5 from J; bases not matched to a gene: 14. CDR3: CASSPQASGLRNEQYF. Written as DNA, the CDR3 is TGCGCCAGCAGCCCACAGGCTAGCGGGTTGAGGAACGAGCAGTACTTC.

The rearrangement joins TRBV7-2 to TRBJ2-7; 9 bases match TRBD1. This CDR3 spans 15 amino acids. CDR1 and CDR2 from the germline V gene are SGHTA and FQGNSA. The J segment lost 6 bases and the V segment lost 5 bases, leaving 11 bases of the junction unmatched. The CDR3 loop is CASSVPPTGGFEQYF. The CDR3 nucleotides are TGTGCCAGCAGCGTCCCCCCGACAGGGGGATTCGAGCAGTACTTC.